Listed below are T cell receptor beta chains from one sample, sequenced in a study of shared clonotypes between healthy human individuals. TCRdb keeps only in-frame clones here, not all; method: immunoSEQ multiplex PCR. This sample has some 2,000,000 clones, with 90% to 95% found just once. The sequenced sample consisted of naive CD4+ T cells sorted from blood. These receptors were obtained from a man aged 18 to 30 in good health. CDR3s include the opening cysteine and the closing phenylalanine or tryptophan. The order of the fields is clone size, CDR3 length, D gene, J gene, V gene, CDR3 DNA, CDR3 protein. The D gene is left open where the match is weak. Where a row states a size, it is once, few, many or the class of an expanded clone; other rows omit it.

size: NA
length: 13
D: NA
J: TRBJ2-7
V: TRBV5-1
DNA: TGCGCCAGCAGCTCGGTGGGGACCTACGAGCAGTACTTC
CDR3: CASSSVGTYEQYF

size: once
length: 11
D: NA
J: TRBJ2-7
V: TRBV2
DNA: TGTGCCAGCCGTTTAGCTTACGAGCAGTACTTC
CDR3: CASRLAYEQYF

size: NA
length: 14
D: TRBD2
J: TRBJ2-1
V: TRBV5-1
DNA: TGCGCCAGCCGGACTAGCGGGAGGGCCAATGAGCAGTTCTTC
CDR3: CASRTSGRANEQFF

size: NA
length: 15
D: NA
J: TRBJ2-5
V: TRBV28
DNA: TGTGCCAGCTCATCGGCTAGCCGGGGAATAGAGACCCAGTACTTC
CDR3: CASSSASRGIETQYF

size: NA
length: 13
D: NA
J: TRBJ1-1
V: TRBV5-1
DNA: TGCGCCAGCAGCTTGGAAGGGCCGACTGAAGCTTTCTTT
CDR3: CASSLEGPTEAFF

size: NA
length: 13
D: TRBD1
J: TRBJ2-7
V: TRBV5-1
DNA: TGCGCCAGCAGACCCGGACAGGGCCACGAGCAGTACTTC
CDR3: CASRPGQGHEQYF

size: NA
length: 15
D: NA
J: TRBJ1-1
V: TRBV6-6
DNA: TGTGCCAGCAGGAGACAGAGCTCTTTCGACACTGAAGCTTTCTTT
CDR3: CASRRQSSFDTEAFF

size: NA
length: 17
D: NA
J: TRBJ1-5
V: TRBV19
DNA: TGTGCCAGTAGTCCTAGGTCGGCAGGGAGGGACAATCAGCCCCAGCATTTT
CDR3: CASSPRSAGRDNQPQHF

size: NA
length: 13
D: TRBD1
J: TRBJ2-2
V: TRBV2
DNA: TGTGCCAGCAGGGCACAGGGGGCCGGGGAGCTGTTTTTT
CDR3: CASRAQGAGELFF

size: once
length: 13
D: NA
J: TRBJ2-7
V: TRBV6-1
DNA: TGTGCCAGCAGTGGAGAGATTCCCTACGAGCAGTACTTC
CDR3: CASSGEIPYEQYF

size: NA
length: 13
D: NA
J: TRBJ1-5
V: TRBV27
DNA: TGTGCCAGCAGTTTATCGTCCGATCAGCCCCAGCATTTT
CDR3: CASSLSSDQPQHF

size: NA
length: 16
D: TRBD2
J: TRBJ2-5
V: TRBV5-8
DNA: TGTGCCAGCAGCTTGCCGGGGGGTCTCTTTAAAGAGACCCAGTACTTC
CDR3: CASSLPGGLFKETQYF

size: NA
length: 15
D: TRBD2
J: TRBJ2-1
V: TRBV28
DNA: TGTGCCAGCAGTTCAAGCGGGAGAGGCTACAATGAGCAGTTCTTC
CDR3: CASSSSGRGYNEQFF

size: once
length: 14
D: TRBD2
J: TRBJ2-7
V: TRBV7-2
DNA: TGTGCCAGCCTCATCGGCGGGAGCTCCTACGAGCAGTACTTC
CDR3: CASLIGGSSYEQYF

size: NA
length: 15
D: TRBD1
J: TRBJ2-5
V: TRBV7-8
DNA: TGTGCCAGCATCCTTCCGACAGGGCGCTCAGAGACCCAGTACTTC
CDR3: CASILPTGRSETQYF

size: NA
length: 14
D: TRBD1
J: TRBJ1-2
V: TRBV6-1
DNA: TGTGCCAGCAGAAGACAGGGTATTCCATATGGCTACACCTTC
CDR3: CASRRQGIPYGYTF

size: NA
length: 14
D: TRBD1
J: TRBJ2-5
V: TRBV5-4
DNA: TGTGCCAGCAGCCGGGGACAGGACCTGGAGACCCAGTACTTC
CDR3: CASSRGQDLETQYF

size: NA
length: 19
D: TRBD2
J: TRBJ2-4
V: TRBV11-2
DNA: TGTGCCAGCAGACTTAAGCCGGGACTAGCGGGAGTTTCCAAAAACATTCAGTACTTC
CDR3: CASRLKPGLAGVSKNIQYF

size: NA
length: 15
D: NA
J: TRBJ1-5
V: TRBV10-2
DNA: TGCGCCAGCAGCCCGGGACAATATAGCAATCAGCCCCAGCATTTT
CDR3: CASSPGQYSNQPQHF

size: NA
length: 13
D: TRBD1
J: TRBJ2-3
V: TRBV4-3
DNA: TGCGCCAGCAGCCCCGACAGGGGAAATACGCAGTATTTT
CDR3: CASSPDRGNTQYF

size: NA
length: 14
D: NA
J: TRBJ1-4
V: TRBV7-9
DNA: TGTGCCAGCAGCACAGGGATAGGAAATGAAAAACTGTTTTTT
CDR3: CASSTGIGNEKLFF

size: NA
length: 16
D: NA
J: TRBJ1-1
V: TRBV4-1
DNA: TGCGCCAGCAGCCAAGTTTCGGGGGCTGGGAACACTGAAGCTTTCTTT
CDR3: CASSQVSGAGNTEAFF

size: NA
length: 14
D: TRBD1
J: TRBJ1-5
V: TRBV19
DNA: TGTGCCAGTACCGCACACAGGGGAGGTCAGCCCCAGCATTTT
CDR3: CASTAHRGGQPQHF

size: few
length: 13
D: TRBD1
J: TRBJ1-2
V: TRBV30
DNA: TGTGCCTGGGGTACAGGGGGCGCGAATGGCTACACCTTC
CDR3: CAWGTGGANGYTF

size: NA
length: 14
D: NA
J: TRBJ2-5
V: TRBV7-8
DNA: TGTGCCAGCACGGCCGGGAGCCTCCAAGAGACCCAGTACTTC
CDR3: CASTAGSLQETQYF

size: once
length: 16
D: NA
J: TRBJ2-7
V: TRBV10-3
DNA: TGTGCCATCAGTGAGTCGAAGGGGTTCATCTCCTACGAGCAGTACTTC
CDR3: CAISESKGFISYEQYF

size: once
length: 16
D: NA
J: TRBJ1-1
V: TRBV18
DNA: TGTGCCAGCTCACCTCTGGCAGGGACGTTCAACACTGAAGCTTTCTTT
CDR3: CASSPLAGTFNTEAFF

size: NA
length: 13
D: NA
J: TRBJ1-2
V: TRBV28
DNA: TGTGCCAGCAGTTTAGCCGGCATTGGAGGCTACACCTTC
CDR3: CASSLAGIGGYTF

size: NA
length: 16
D: NA
J: TRBJ1-2
V: TRBV30
DNA: TGTGCCTGGAGTGACCCTTGGAGGGCCTGGGGGGATGGCTACACCTTC
CDR3: CAWSDPWRAWGDGYTF

size: NA
length: 14
D: NA
J: TRBJ1-5
V: TRBV6-6
DNA: TGTGCCAGCAGTCCAGGAGGGGGCAATCAGCCCCAGCATTTT
CDR3: CASSPGGGNQPQHF

size: NA
length: 15
D: NA
J: TRBJ2-5
V: TRBV27
DNA: TGTGCCAGCAAGCGTCGCAGGGGATTCGAAGAGACCCAGTACTTC
CDR3: CASKRRRGFEETQYF

size: NA
length: 12
D: NA
J: TRBJ2-5
V: TRBV5-1
DNA: TGCGCCAGCAGCCAAAACCAAGAGACCCAGTACTTC
CDR3: CASSQNQETQYF

size: NA
length: 18
D: NA
J: TRBJ2-1
V: TRBV11-3
DNA: TGTGCCAGCAGCTGGGGGTTACGGGGGCCCTTCCCGTACAATGAGCAGTTCTTC
CDR3: CASSWGLRGPFPYNEQFF

size: NA
length: 13
D: NA
J: TRBJ1-1
V: TRBV10-3
DNA: TGTGCCATCATGCAAGGGGGAGACACTGAAGCTTTCTTT
CDR3: CAIMQGGDTEAFF

size: once
length: 17
D: TRBD1
J: TRBJ1-3
V: TRBV7-2
DNA: TGTGCCAGCAGCTCTACCGAGGACAGGACTTCTGGAAACACCATATATTTT
CDR3: CASSSTEDRTSGNTIYF

size: NA
length: 12
D: NA
J: TRBJ2-7
V: TRBV18
DNA: TGTGCCAGCTCACCCGGGGCAGGGGTAGGCTACTTC
CDR3: CASSPGAGVGYF

size: many
length: 13
D: NA
J: TRBJ1-1
V: TRBV9
DNA: TGTGCCAGCAGCGTGGCTGGGAACACTGAAGCTTTCTTT
CDR3: CASSVAGNTEAFF

size: NA
length: 14
D: TRBD1
J: TRBJ2-1
V: TRBV6-1
DNA: TGTGCCACCACAGGGGGTACTTCCTACAATGAGCAGTTCTTC
CDR3: CATTGGTSYNEQFF

size: NA
length: 12
D: NA
J: TRBJ1-1
V: TRBV30
DNA: TGTGCCTGGAGTGGAAATGACAGAGAAGCTTTCTTT
CDR3: CAWSGNDREAFF

size: NA
length: 13
D: NA
J: TRBJ2-1
V: TRBV6-6
DNA: TGTGCCAGCAGCAGGCCACCAGGCAATGAGCAGTTCTTC
CDR3: CASSRPPGNEQFF

size: NA
length: 17
D: NA
J: TRBJ2-6
V: TRBV5-6
DNA: TGTGCCAGCAGAGAGACCGGACGGGACTCTGGGGCCAACGTCCTGACTTTC
CDR3: CASRETGRDSGANVLTF

size: NA
length: 13
D: NA
J: TRBJ1-1
V: TRBV4-1
DNA: TGCGCCAGCCTAGGAGATAGAGGGGATCAAGCTTTCTTT
CDR3: CASLGDRGDQAFF

size: NA
length: 15
D: TRBD2
J: TRBJ2-7
V: TRBV10-2
DNA: TGCGCCAGCAGCTCGCCGGGACTAGCGAAGGGCGAGCAGTACTTC
CDR3: CASSSPGLAKGEQYF

size: once
length: 12
D: NA
J: TRBJ1-4
V: TRBV4-1
DNA: TGCGCCAGCAGCCAAGATCGAGGGAAACTGTTTTTT
CDR3: CASSQDRGKLFF

size: NA
length: 14
D: NA
J: TRBJ2-3
V: TRBV7-2
DNA: TGTGCCAGCAGTCCGGGGACCAAAACAGATACGCAGTATTTT
CDR3: CASSPGTKTDTQYF

size: NA
length: 13
D: NA
J: TRBJ2-5
V: TRBV2
DNA: TGTGCCAGCAGTGAGGCCAGAATTGGCACCCAGTACTTC
CDR3: CASSEARIGTQYF

size: NA
length: 16
D: NA
J: TRBJ2-7
V: TRBV2
DNA: TGTGCCAGCAGTCCAGACCTGGGGAAGAAGATCGGCGAGCAGTACTTC
CDR3: CASSPDLGKKIGEQYF

size: NA
length: 17
D: TRBD1
J: TRBJ2-4
V: TRBV7-3
DNA: TGTGCCAGCAGCTATTCTCGACAGGGGCGGTCCAAAAACATTCAGTACTTC
CDR3: CASSYSRQGRSKNIQYF

size: once
length: 15
D: NA
J: TRBJ2-5
V: TRBV7-7
DNA: TGTGCTAGCAGCTCCGCTCCCGTTGCGGGTGAGACCCAGTACTTC
CDR3: CASSSAPVAGETQYF

size: NA
length: 14
D: TRBD1
J: TRBJ1-6
V: TRBV27
DNA: TGTGCCAGGGCCCCGACAGGGGGGAATTCACCCCTCCACTTT
CDR3: CARAPTGGNSPLHF